Below, 28 T cell receptor beta chains from the same sample are listed, as sequenced in a study of T cell repertoires in cytomegalovirus infection. Using its own MiXCR run on the reads, TCRdb lists one record per CDR3 protein. The sample has around 280,000 distinct CDR3 sequences; roughly 13% are singletons. The source material was PBMCs. Source of these receptors: a human donor in good health (CMV status not recorded). Some clones in this sample may be carry-over from other donors' samples.

Comments on this clonotype: A much larger clonotype is one base distant, so this may be a read error. The chain uses TRBV25-1 and TRBJ2-1, with D perhaps matching TRBD2 (6 bases). Per germline, CDR1 MGHDK and CDR2 SYGVNS. V lost 1 base to trimming and J lost 6 bases, with 16 bases between them. The CDR3 is made up of 16 amino acids. The CDR3 region has the DNA TGTGCCAGCAGTGAATTATCGGGAGCAGAGGGCAATGAGCAGTTCTTC. Encoded protein: CASSELSGAEGNEQFF.

The rearrangement uses TRBV29-1 and TRBJ1-3; TRBD1 matches 11 bases. The CDR3 length is 15 residues. Germline trimming cut 7 bases from V and 6 bases from J; bases unmatched to any gene: 11. Germline-derived CDR1 and CDR2 are SQVTM and ANQGSEA. This CDR3 is CSATPDRGRENTIYF. Written as DNA, the CDR3 is TGCAGCGCCACCCCGGACAGGGGGCGAGAAAACACCATATATTTT.

This chain connects TRBV2 to TRBJ1-6, with D tentatively TRBD1 (5 bases). Deletions cut 5 bases from V and 10 bases from J, with 12 bases between. The CDR3 loop spans 13 amino acids. Germline V gene lookup returns CDR1 SNHLY and CDR2 FYNNEI. The CDR3 is CASSSQEGSPLHF. Written as DNA, the CDR3 is TGTGCCAGCAGTAGCCAGGAGGGGTCACCCCTCCACTTT.

This clonotype has only a few counts. V gene TRBV12-3 or TRBV12-4 combines with J gene TRBJ1-2; possibly TRBD1 for D (5 bases). V dropped 6 bases and J dropped 2 bases, with 16 bases sitting between them. The CDR3 has 15 amino acids. The CDR3 sequence: CASRPTSGRNYGYTF. CDR3 DNA: TGTGCCAGCAGACCCACCTCGGGACGGAACTATGGCTACACCTTC.

This clonotype was counted ten times or more. The chain employs TRBV24-1 and TRBJ2-3, with 8 bases identical to TRBD1. Germline V gene sequence: CDR1 KGHDR, CDR2 SFDVKD. V trimming: 6 bases; J trimming: 4 bases; junction bases outside the gene matches: 11. The CDR3 extends over 16 amino acids. CDR3 sequence: CATSHQPGQGSDTQYF. CDR3 DNA sequence: TGTGCCACCAGTCACCAACCCGGACAGGGTTCAGATACGCAGTATTTT.

This clonotype was seen more than once but under ten times. The V gene is TRBV19, the J gene TRBJ2-2; D perhaps matches TRBD1 (5 bases). The CDR3 contains 15 residues. CDR1 and CDR2 (germline): LNHDA, SQIVND (reference sequence). V lost 5 bases, J lost 0 bases, and 10 bases lay in between. CDR3: CASSQWTTNTGELFF. CDR3 DNA: TGTGCCAGTAGTCAATGGACAACGAACACCGGGGAGCTGTTTTTT.

This clonotype was seen at least ten times. The rearrangement joins TRBV7-2 to TRBJ2-5; TRBD2 matches at 10 bases. This CDR3 comprises 15 residues. Unmatched junction bases numbered 8, after V lost 5 bases and J lost 5 bases. CDR1 is SGHTA, CDR2 FQGNSA, per germline. The CDR3 protein is CASSEASGRGETQYF. The CDR3 DNA follows: TGTGCCAGCAGCGAGGCTAGCGGGAGAGGCGAGACCCAGTACTTC.

The chain combines TRBV29-1 with TRBJ2-3; TRBD2 is a possible D gene (5 bases). Trimming pared 2 bases from V and 2 bases from J, leaving 17 bases between. Germline CDR1 reads SQVTM; CDR2 reads ANQGSEA. This CDR3 has 16 residues. The CDR3 DNA sequence: TGCAGCGTTGAACCGGCCACGGGATTATCCACAGATACGCAGTATTTT. As protein: CSVEPATGLSTDTQYF.

Ten or more counts support this clonotype. The rearrangement joins TRBV7-2 to TRBJ2-1, with unresolved D. Trimming stripped 3 bases from V and 2 bases from J, with 8 bases between. This CDR3 has 14 residues. CDR1 is SGHTA, CDR2 FQGNSA, per germline. Here the CDR3 reads CASSLDGTYNEQFF. In DNA form, the CDR3 reads TGTGCCAGCAGCTTGGACGGAACCTACAATGAGCAGTTCTTC.

V gene TRBV29-1 combines with J gene TRBJ2-5; D unclear. CDR1 and CDR2 (germline): SQVTM, ANQGSEA. Trimming pared 2 bases from V and 4 bases from J, leaving 2 bases between. This CDR3 comprises 10 residues. Written as DNA, the CDR3 is TGCAGCGTTGAATTAGAGACCCAGTACTTC. Translation gives CSVELETQYF.

The chain couples TRBV11-3 to TRBJ2-3; 7 bases line up with TRBD2. CDR1 is SGHNT and CDR2 is YENEEA in the germline V gene. With V trimmed by 3 bases and J by 2 bases, 14 bases remained unmatched. The CDR3 is 18 residues long. The DNA for the CDR3 is TGTGCCAGCAGCTTGGGAAGCGCGGGGGACCATTTCACAGATACGCAGTATTTT. Translating gives CASSLGSAGDHFTDTQYF.

This clonotype was counted at least ten times. V gene TRBV19 combines with J gene TRBJ2-5; unclear D gene. Trimming pared 3 bases from V and 4 bases from J, leaving 15 bases between. The CDR3 is 15 amino acids. Germline loops: CDR1 LNHDA, CDR2 SQIVND (reference sequence). CDR3 protein: CASSIGGELRETQYF. The CDR3 nucleotides are TGTGCCAGTAGTATTGGTGGAGAACTCCGAGAGACCCAGTACTTC.

This clonotype was detected a few times. The CDR3 loop reads CASGGTMWTKETQYF. The CDR3 DNA sequence: TGTGCCAGCGGCGGGACGATGTGGACGAAGGAGACCCAGTACTTC. The chain employs TRBV3-1 and TRBJ2-5; possible D gene TRBD2, 6 bases. V lost 8 bases and J 5 bases, leaving 21 bases between the germline ends. The germline gives CDR1 LGHDT, CDR2 YNNKEL (reference sequence). The CDR3 contains 15 residues.

This clonotype has more than one count but fewer than ten. The chain has TRBV2 and TRBJ1-1; possibly TRBD1 for D (5 bases). Germline V lookup: CDR1 SNHLY, CDR2 FYNNEI. The V end was cut by 1 base, the J end by 1 base, with 13 bases between. The CDR3 is made up of 16 amino acids. CDR3 sequence reads: CASSEVPPRGNTEAFF. CDR3 sequence (DNA): TGTGCCAGCAGTGAAGTCCCTCCAAGGGGGAACACTGAAGCTTTCTTT.

In DNA, the CDR3 is TGTGCCAGCAGTTCTTCCCCGGGACAGAGAAACATTCAGTACTTC. This codes for CASSSSPGQRNIQYF. The chain links TRBV12-3 or TRBV12-4 to TRBJ2-4; 7 bases are a match to TRBD1. Unmatched junction bases numbered 9, after V lost 4 bases and J lost 6 bases. This CDR3 region has 15 residues.

The CDR3 region is CSACPGQGGETQYF. CDR3 coding DNA: TGCAGTGCTTGTCCGGGACAGGGGGGAGAGACCCAGTACTTC. This chain joins TRBV20-1 and TRBJ2-5, with 11 bases aligning to TRBD1. The CDR3 runs 14 residues. J was trimmed by 4 bases and V by 5 bases; bases with no gene match: 6. The germline V gene encodes CDR1 DFQATT and CDR2 SNEGSKA (reference sequence).

This chain connects TRBV2 to TRBJ1-1; 9 nucleotides align to TRBD1. The CDR3 is 15 amino acids. Germline values: CDR1 SNHLY, CDR2 FYNNEI. V lost 8 bases, J lost 6 bases, and 13 bases stayed unmatched. CDR3 nucleotide sequence: TGTGCCAGCTGTAGTAGGACAGGGGTTGACGCTGAAGCTTTCTTT. As protein: CASCSRTGVDAEAFF.

This clonotype has just a few counts. The chain uses TRBV2 and TRBJ2-2, with TRBD2 as a possible D gene (5 bases). Germline values: CDR1 SNHLY, CDR2 FYNNEI. Trimming left V 0 bases short and J 0 bases short, with 8 bases between. CDR3 length: 16 residues. CDR3 coding DNA: TGTGCCAGCAGTGAAGCCCGGGGTCCGAACACCGGGGAGCTGTTTTTT. It specifies CASSEARGPNTGELFF.

This clonotype has at least ten counts. This chain links TRBV7-6 with TRBJ2-5; maybe TRBD2 (6 bases). V dropped 2 bases and J dropped 2 bases, with 15 bases sitting between them. Per the germline V gene, CDR1 is SGHVS and CDR2 is FNYEAQ. The CDR3 runs 16 residues. The CDR3 DNA reads TGTGCCAGCAGCTTAATTCAGGACTACGAACAAGAGACCCAGTACTTC. Translation gives CASSLIQDYEQETQYF.

CDR3 amino acids: CASSRTQAEQYF. The DNA for the CDR3 is TGTGCCAGCAGCCGGACTCAGGCCGAGCAGTACTTC. This sequence joins TRBV5-4 and TRBJ2-7, with a possible D match to TRBD2 (5 bases). This CDR3 is 12 amino acids long. Trimming stripped 4 bases from V and 6 bases from J, with 11 bases between. Per germline, CDR1 SGHNT and CDR2 YYREEE (reference sequence).

CDR3 sequence: CSARDHRGQNYEQYF. The CDR3, as DNA: TGCAGTGCTAGAGACCACAGGGGGCAGAACTACGAGCAGTACTTC. The V and J genes are TRBV20-1 and TRBJ2-7; 9 bases match TRBD1. The CDR3 has 15 amino acids. Germline V lookup: CDR1 DFQATT, CDR2 SNEGSKA (reference sequence). After removal of 0 bases from V and 3 bases from J, the junction contained 6 bases not matched to a gene.

This clonotype occurred many times. The chain joins TRBV19 to TRBJ2-7; 11 bases agree with TRBD2. The CDR3 is 15 amino acids. V dropped 6 bases and J dropped 6; count of bases not matched to a gene: 10. CDR1 is LNHDA, CDR2 SQIVND, per germline (reference sequence). The CDR3 DNA reads as TGTGCCAGTAGCCCGGGGTTACTAGCGGGAGCCGAGCAGTACTTC. It specifies CASSPGLLAGAEQYF.

The chain employs TRBV20-1 and TRBJ1-2; TRBD1 matches at 8 bases. Germline-derived CDR1 and CDR2 are DFQATT and SNEGSKA (reference sequence). The ends lost 1 base at V and 4 bases at J; junction bases unmatched: 2. The CDR3 has 13 residues. The CDR3 nucleotides are TGCAGTGCTAGAGTAACAGGGGGCTATGGCTACACCTTC. This translates into CSARVTGGYGYTF.

Points on this clonotype: A far bigger clonotype differs at one base, so this is likely a read error. The chain is built from TRBV28 and TRBJ1-2; 8 bases line up with TRBD1. J gave up 6 bases and V 6 bases, and 6 bases lay outside the gene matches. This CDR3 has 13 amino acids. Per germline, CDR1 MDHEN and CDR2 SYDVKM. The CDR3 sequence is CASSRTGNDGYTF. The CDR3 nucleotides are TGTGCCAGCAGCCGGACAGGGAACGATGGCTACACCTTC.

This clonotype was seen many times. V usage is TRBV7-2 and J usage is TRBJ2-4; D call uncertain. Germline CDR1 reads SGHTA; CDR2 reads FQGNSA. The V gene lost 5 bases and the J gene lost 0 bases, with 8 bases spanning the gap. CDR3 size: 14 residues. The CDR3 DNA reads TGTGCCAGCAGCAACGGGTTAGCCAAAAACATTCAGTACTTC. Translating it yields CASSNGLAKNIQYF.

This clonotype occurred a few times. The genes are TRBV20-1 and TRBJ1-3, with TRBD1 matching over 10 bases. J lost 4 bases, V lost 3 bases, and 6 bases had no gene match. This CDR3 is 15 amino acids long. Germline assignment: CDR1 DFQATT and CDR2 SNEGSKA (reference sequence). CDR3 sequence (DNA): TGCAGTGCTAGCCCGGGACAGGGGTTCGGAAACACCATATATTTT. Translation gives CSASPGQGFGNTIYF.

This clonotype was detected only once. The V gene is TRBV20-1, the J gene TRBJ2-7; TRBD2 matches at 14 bases. This CDR3 contains 15 residues. V was pared by 6 bases and J by 3 bases, with 7 bases of the junction left unmatched. The germline CDR1 and CDR2 sequences are DFQATT and SNEGSKA (reference sequence). CDR3 coding DNA: TGCAGTGCGCTGCCGGGACTAGCGGGAGACTACGAGCAGTACTTC. Translating gives CSALPGLAGDYEQYF.

There are a few counts of this clonotype. The V gene is TRBV7-6, the J gene TRBJ2-5; 10 bases match TRBD1. V dropped 5 bases and J dropped 4; count of bases not matched to a gene: 7. CDR3 length: 15 amino acids. Germline CDR1 SGHVS, CDR2 FNYEAQ. This chain's CDR3 is CASSQTGQGRETQYF. The CDR3 bases are TGTGCCAGCAGCCAAACGGGACAGGGGAGAGAGACCCAGTACTTC.